Following are 22 T cell receptor beta chains from one sample sequenced in a study of technical replicates of blood from a handful of donors. Method: immunoSEQ multiplex PCR; TCRdb's copy keeps in-frame clones and lacks some. This table has 79,000 or so clones, around nine tenths appearing once. Sequences were obtained from T cells isolated from PBMCs. These receptors originate from a human donor in good health.

The chain recombines TRBV10-3 with TRBJ1-2; 9 bases are a match to TRBD1. The J segment lost 7 bases and the V segment lost 0 bases, leaving 6 bases of the junction unmatched. Germline V gene data show CDR1 as ENHRY and CDR2 as SYGVKD. There are 15 residues in the CDR3. The CDR3 protein is CAISESMGQGGGYTF. The CDR3 nucleotides are TGTGCCATCAGTGAGTCGATGGGACAGGGCGGTGGCTACACCTTC.

The chain joins TRBV6-1 to TRBJ1-1; 7 positions match TRBD1. Germline V gene data show CDR1 as MNHNS and CDR2 as SASEGT. Losses at the gene ends were 4 bases for V and 0 bases for J; bases not matched to a gene: 8. The CDR3 extends over 16 amino acids. The DNA for the CDR3 is TGTGCCAGCAGTGTTCCGGGACAGAGGATGAACACTGAAGCTTTCTTT. It translates to CASSVPGQRMNTEAFF.

The V gene is TRBV15, the J gene TRBJ2-5; 9 nucleotides agree with TRBD1. The germline gives CDR1 LNHNV, CDR2 YYDKDF (reference sequence). The CDR3 has 17 amino acids. J lost 4 bases, V lost 1 base, and 10 bases had no gene match. The CDR3 is CATSRGLQGAYGETQYF. For the CDR3, the DNA is TGTGCCACCAGCAGAGGACTACAGGGGGCGTATGGAGAGACCCAGTACTTC.

CDR3 in DNA: TGTGCCAGCAGTTTGGGGACAGGGGTAAATCAGCCCCAGCATTTT. Amino acid sequence: CASSLGTGVNQPQHF. The gene calls are TRBV27 and TRBJ1-5; 10 bases fit TRBD1. Germline V gene lookup returns CDR1 MNHEY and CDR2 SMNVEV (reference sequence). V gave up 3 bases and J gave up 4 bases; unmatched junction bases: 3. There are 15 residues in the CDR3.

This chain's CDR3 is CASSLKPLGTGEPLDTDTQYF. DNA of the CDR3: TGTGCCAGCAGCTTAAAGCCTTTAGGGACAGGGGAGCCTTTGGACACAGATACGCAGTATTTT. This rearrangement joins TRBV7-3 to TRBJ2-3; 10 bases align to TRBD1. Germline V lookup: CDR1 SGHTA, CDR2 FQGTGA. This CDR3 is built from 21 residues. J lost 2 bases, V lost 1 base, and 18 bases had no gene match.

The rearrangement uses TRBV9 and TRBJ2-3; 7 bases fit TRBD2. The CDR3 consists of 16 residues. Trimming took 3 bases from V and 0 from J; bases not matched to a gene: 7. Germline V gives CDR1 SGDLS, CDR2 YYNGEE. CDR3 protein: CASSGGAGHSTDTQYF. In DNA, the CDR3 is TGTGCCAGCAGCGGGGGAGCGGGGCATAGCACAGATACGCAGTATTTT.

This chain's CDR3 is CASSFDRPYGYTF. CDR3 bases: TGTGCCAGCAGTTTCGACAGGCCTTATGGCTACACCTTC. This chain links TRBV28 with TRBJ1-2, with D perhaps matching TRBD1 (6 bases). V was cut by 3 bases and J by 5 bases, with 10 bases left in between. In germline, CDR1 is MDHEN, CDR2 SYDVKM. The CDR3 loop spans 13 amino acids.

The chain is built from TRBV4-3 and TRBJ2-5; TRBD2 matches 7 bases. Germline values: CDR1 LGHNA, CDR2 YSLEER. Trimming cost V 4 bases and J 3 bases; bases outside gene matches: 2. The CDR3 loop spans 13 amino acids. CDR3 bases: TGCGCCAGCAGCCGCCTAGCGGAAGAGACCCAGTACTTC. This translates into CASSRLAEETQYF.

The chain is built from TRBV7-6 and TRBJ2-2, with D possibly being TRBD1 (6 bases). The CDR3 is made up of 16 amino acids. Trimming removed 0 bases at V and 0 bases at J, with 8 bases between. CDR1 is SGHVS and CDR2 is FNYEAQ in the germline V gene. CDR3 region: CASSLAGTSNTGELFF. The DNA of the CDR3 is TGTGCCAGCAGCTTAGCTGGGACATCGAACACCGGGGAGCTGTTTTTT.

The V gene is TRBV4-2, the J gene TRBJ2-7; D is possibly TRBD2 (6 bases). The CDR3 runs to 17 residues. V gave up 0 bases and J gave up 0 bases, with 15 bases separating them. Germline V gene lookup returns CDR1 LGHNA and CDR2 YNFKEQ. CDR3 amino acids: CASSQDLPGGTSYEQYF. The CDR3, as DNA: TGTGCCAGCAGCCAAGATTTGCCTGGCGGGACCTCCTACGAGCAGTACTTC.

This clone has just one count. V usage is TRBV5-4 and J usage is TRBJ2-5; no reliable D call. Trimming removed 2 bases from V and 4 bases from J, with 6 bases in between. This CDR3 spans 12 amino acids. The V gene's germline CDR1 is SGHNT and CDR2 YYREEE (reference sequence). The DNA for the CDR3 is TGTGCCAGCAGCTTCTATGGAGAGACCCAGTACTTC. It encodes CASSFYGETQYF.

This chain connects TRBV27 to TRBJ2-5; 7 bases are shared with TRBD1. Germline V gives CDR1 MNHEY, CDR2 SMNVEV (reference sequence). The V segment lost 6 bases and the J segment 4 bases; nucleotides outside the gene matches: 2. The CDR3 contains 12 residues. The CDR3 DNA reads TGTGCCAGCAGAACAGGGGCAGAGACCCAGTACTTC. Protein: CASRTGAETQYF.

Concerning this clone itself: This same CDR3 is encoded by further DNA sequences in the sample. The chain uses TRBV18 and TRBJ1-1, with D hard to call. CDR3 length: 11 amino acids. Germline loops: CDR1 KGHSH, CDR2 LQKENI. V lost 2 bases, J lost 8 bases, and 6 bases lay in between. The CDR3 nucleotides read TGTGCCAGCTCACCAGGCGGCGAAGCTTTCTTT. Translated: CASSPGGEAFF.

The rearrangement joins TRBV7-9 to TRBJ2-7; D remains ambiguous. Germline V gene data show CDR1 as SEHNR and CDR2 as FQNEAQ (reference sequence). The CDR3 totals 12 residues. Trimming removed 4 bases at V and 3 bases at J, with 7 bases between. CDR3 nucleotides: TGTGCCAGCAGCTCCCGACTCTACGAGCAGTACTTC. Protein product: CASSSRLYEQYF.

The chain links TRBV4-3 to TRBJ1-1; 10 bases fit TRBD1. Germline CDR1 reads LGHNA; CDR2 reads YSLEER. CDR3 length: 15 amino acids. With 3 bases clipped from V and 0 bases from J, the junction kept 1 base outside the gene matches. CDR3 protein: CASSQGQGMNTEAFF. CDR3 nucleotide sequence: TGCGCCAGCAGCCAGGGACAGGGGATGAACACTGAAGCTTTCTTT.

The chain has TRBV12-5 and TRBJ1-5; possibly TRBD1 for D (5 bases). CDR3 length: 13 residues. Trimming left V 7 bases short and J 7 bases short, with 14 bases between. The germline V gene has CDR1 LGHNT and CDR2 FRNRAP. CDR3 sequence (DNA): TGTGCTAGTGTCCCAGGGTCAAACCAGCCCCAGCATTTT. Residues: CASVPGSNQPQHF.

V usage is TRBV6-4 and J usage is TRBJ2-2; the D gene is possibly TRBD1 (7 bases). Trimming shortened V by 6 bases and J by 6 bases, and 17 bases separated the two germline ends. CDR3 length: 15 residues. Per germline, CDR1 MRHNA and CDR2 SNTAGT. This chain's CDR3 is CASRRTGEVAGELFF. For the CDR3, the DNA is TGTGCCAGCAGGCGAACAGGGGAGGTCGCCGGGGAGCTGTTTTTT.

This clone was observed a single time. V and J are TRBV6-5 and TRBJ2-1; 9 bases match TRBD1. Germline V gene data show CDR1 as MNHEY and CDR2 as SVGAGI. Trimming took 4 bases from V and 7 from J; bases not matched to a gene: 11. The CDR3 totals 16 residues. CDR3 in DNA: TGTGCCAGCAGTTGGCTTCCGGGACAGGGAAGTAATGAGCAGTTCTTC. Translating it yields CASSWLPGQGSNEQFF.

This rearrangement joins TRBV11-2 to TRBJ2-1; 9 bases are shared with TRBD1. In germline, CDR1 is SGHAT, CDR2 FQNNGV. The ends lost 1 base at V and 5 bases at J; junction bases unmatched: 3. This CDR3 is built from 15 residues. The CDR3 loop reads CASSLGTGVHNEQFF. The CDR3 DNA sequence: TGTGCCAGCAGCTTAGGGACAGGGGTCCACAATGAGCAGTTCTTC.

The chain joins TRBV4-2 to TRBJ1-4; 8 nucleotides match TRBD1. The ends lost 1 base at V and 7 bases at J; junction bases unmatched: 8. The CDR3 extends over 16 amino acids. Germline V lookup: CDR1 LGHNA, CDR2 YNFKEQ. Written as DNA, the CDR3 is TGTGCCAGCAGCCAAGTTTACGGGACAGGTGTTGAAAAACTGTTTTTT. It specifies CASSQVYGTGVEKLFF.

The chain has TRBV11-3 and TRBJ2-7; weak D call: TRBD1 (6 bases). Germline CDR1 SGHNT, CDR2 YENEEA. This CDR3 has 15 residues. The V and J ends lost 5 bases and 2 bases respectively, with 16 bases between them. CDR3 coding DNA: TGTGCCAGCAGCCCTTTGGCAGGGGTGACCTACGAGCAGTACTTC. Its translation is CASSPLAGVTYEQYF. The full variable domain, its missing parts supplied by reference TRBV11-3 and TRBJ2-7, is EAGVVQSPRYKIIEKKQPVAFWCNPISGHNTLYWYLQNLGQGPELLIRYENEEAVDDSQLPKDRFSAERLKGVDSTLKIQPAELGDSAVYLCASSPLAGVTYEQYFGPGTRLTVT.

V usage is TRBV6-1 and J usage is TRBJ1-1; tentatively, D is TRBD1 (5 bases). V shed 5 bases and J shed 5 bases, with 15 bases lying between them. The CDR3 is 14 residues long. The germline V gene has CDR1 MNHNS and CDR2 SASEGT. Here the CDR3 reads CASSMNGGGTEAFF. The CDR3, as DNA: TGTGCCAGCAGTATGAACGGGGGTGGAACTGAAGCTTTCTTT.